This TCR beta chain derives from a study of T cell repertoires in cytomegalovirus infection. Study outcomes and limitations: Public TCR beta family frequency separated CMV-and-HLA carriers, including in an independent cohort. The study found HLA-C-restricted CMV-specific TCR beta clonotypes dominating the ex vivo response.

TCRdb independently ran MiXCR on the reads; one entry per CDR3 protein. The repertoire consists of about 900,000 distinct CDR3 sequences, with roughly 30% occurring once and the leading ten covering under 15%. This clonotype was counted only a few times. Antigen specificity is unknown. Trimming pared 3 bases from V and 6 bases from J, leaving 15 bases between. Germline V gene data show CDR1 as LGHNT and CDR2 as FRNRAP. The CDR3 totals 16 residues. The receptor's source is a human donor in good health (CMV status not recorded). Some clones in this sample may be carry-over from other donors' samples. The starting material was cultured CD8+ T cells from PBMCs, obtained from culture after CMV antigen stimulation. The gene calls are TRBV12-5 and TRBJ1-6; no clear D. The DNA for the CDR3 is TGTGCTAGTGGTTTCGGCTCTGAAACCGGTAATTCACCCCTCCACTTT. The encoded protein is CASGFGSETGNSPLHF.